The 29 T cell receptor beta chains presented below share a single source sample, sequenced in a study of shared clonotypes between healthy human individuals (dated by TCRdb to the early 2020s). The library was obtained by the immunoSEQ multiplex PCR assay. The immuneACCESS repertoire file appears here via TCRdb, limited to in-frame rearrangements. These files lack a portion of the clones; in checked studies, under half of the deficit traces to unresolved V genes, and the cause of the others is not known. The sample profile shows hundreds of thousands of clones; under 80% of them were found once. The ten biggest clones cover over 1.5% of the sample. The sequenced sample consisted of memory CD4+ T cells sorted from blood. The label giving this sample's cell subset or site can be read as: CD45RA-negative fraction. These receptors came from a young woman in good health.

The J gene is TRBJ2-3, the V gene TRBV9, with D maybe TRBD2 (6 bases). CDR1 is SGDLS and CDR2 is YYNGEE in the germline V gene. V was trimmed by 7 bases and J by 7 bases, leaving 19 bases between them. This CDR3 region has 14 residues. The CDR3 here is CASGERRELNTQYF. CDR3 DNA sequence: TGTGCCAGCGGAGAGCGCCGGGAGTTGAATACGCAGTATTTT.

The chain recombines TRBV27 with TRBJ2-1; D is perhaps TRBD2 (5 bases). CDR1 and CDR2 (germline): MNHEY, SMNVEV (reference sequence). V was clipped by 3 bases and J by 9 bases, with 18 bases between them. This CDR3 spans 15 amino acids. The CDR3 loop is CASSLGSHLQGEQFF. CDR3 nucleotide sequence: TGTGCCAGCAGTTTGGGGAGTCATCTGCAAGGTGAGCAGTTCTTC.

The CDR3, as DNA: TGTGCCAGCAGCTCAAAGGGCACAGCAGATACGCAGTATTTT. This codes for CASSSKGTADTQYF. This rearrangement joins TRBV7-8 to TRBJ2-3, with D unclear. CDR1 is SGHVS, CDR2 FQNEAQ, per germline. V gave up 4 bases and J gave up 4 bases, with 12 bases separating them. The CDR3 contains 14 residues.

The CDR3 DNA reads TGTGCCAGCAGCTTGGCGGGAGACCCCTACGAGCAGTACTTC. It is translated as CASSLAGDPYEQYF. V and J are TRBV5-4 and TRBJ2-7; TRBD2 is a possible D gene (6 bases). V shed 0 bases and J shed 2 bases, with 9 bases lying between them. The CDR3 covers 14 residues. Germline-derived CDR1 and CDR2 are SGHNT and YYREEE (reference sequence). Variable domain in full (rest from reference TRBV5-4 and TRBJ2-7): ETGVTQSPTHLIKTRGQQVTLRCSSQSGHNTVSWYQQALGQGPQFIFQYYREEENGRGNFPPRFSGLQFPNYSSELNVNALELDDSALYLCASSLAGDPYEQYFGPGTRLTVT.

The CDR3 nucleotides are TGTGCCAGCAGTTTAAGCGGGAGTTTCACCTACGAGCAGTACTTC. It codes for CASSLSGSFTYEQYF. The chain is built from TRBV27 and TRBJ2-7; TRBD2 aligns across 8 bases. Looked up from germline, CDR1 is MNHEY and CDR2 is SMNVEV (reference sequence). The ends lost 2 bases at V and 2 bases at J; junction bases unmatched: 5. This CDR3 comprises 15 residues.

The table lists this clone with a few counts. The chain employs TRBV9 and TRBJ2-1, with 12 bases that match TRBD1. Per the germline V gene, CDR1 is SGDLS and CDR2 is YYNGEE. After removal of 2 bases from V and 9 bases from J, the junction contained 6 bases not matched to a gene. The CDR3 has 15 residues. The CDR3 sequence: CASSVRDRGQGEQFF. DNA of the CDR3: TGTGCCAGCAGCGTCCGGGACAGGGGGCAAGGTGAGCAGTTCTTC.

The V gene is TRBV6-4, the J gene TRBJ2-1, with unresolved D. This CDR3 region has 16 residues. V lost 3 bases to trimming and J lost 5 bases, with 17 bases between them. Germline values: CDR1 MRHNA, CDR2 SNTAGT. CDR3 protein: CASSEFNRLQNNEQFF. The CDR3, as DNA: TGTGCCAGCAGTGAATTTAATAGACTTCAAAACAATGAGCAGTTCTTC.

CDR3 region: CASSGGGWDTEAFF. Here the CDR3 DNA reads TGTGCCAGCAGCGGCGGGGGTTGGGACACTGAAGCTTTCTTT. The V gene is TRBV5-6, the J gene TRBJ1-1; possibly TRBD1 for D (5 bases). Trimming removed 4 bases at V and 3 bases at J, with 13 bases between. Germline V gene lookup returns CDR1 SGHDT and CDR2 YYEEEE. This CDR3 contains 14 residues.

This clone was seen more than once but under ten times. V usage is TRBV2 and J usage is TRBJ2-2; 10 bases align to TRBD2. Per the germline V gene, CDR1 is SNHLY and CDR2 is FYNNEI. The ends lost 3 bases at V and 4 bases at J; junction bases unmatched: 5. This CDR3 has 16 residues. CDR3 loop: CASSDSGGSVTGELFF. CDR3 coding DNA: TGTGCCAGCAGTGATAGCGGGGGGTCGGTCACCGGGGAGCTGTTTTTT. The variable domain in full, with the rest retrieved from reference TRBV2 and TRBJ2-2, is EPEVTQTPSHQVTQMGQEVILRCVPISNHLYFYWYRQILGQKVEFLVSFYNNEISEKSEIFDDQFSVERPDGSNFTLKIRSTKLEDSAMYFCASSDSGGSVTGELFFGEGSRLTVL.

This rearrangement joins TRBV5-6 to TRBJ1-5; D might be TRBD1 (5 bases). V was pared by 4 bases and J by 2 bases, with 10 bases between. The CDR3 sequence is 14 residues long. Germline assignment: CDR1 SGHDT and CDR2 YYEEEE. The CDR3 loop is CASSGGTGNQPQHF. DNA of the CDR3: TGTGCCAGCAGCGGGGGGACGGGCAATCAGCCCCAGCATTTT.

The V call is TRBV28, the J call TRBJ2-5; 7 bases align to TRBD2. This CDR3 contains 17 residues. Germline lookup yields CDR1 MDHEN and CDR2 SYDVKM. V lost 3 bases and J lost 5; bases outside the gene matches: 15. CDR3 loop: CASSFDRLAVVGETQYF. The DNA of the CDR3 is TGTGCCAGCAGTTTTGACCGACTAGCCGTGGTCGGGGAGACCCAGTACTTC. Together with reference TRBV28 and TRBJ2-5, the CDR3 gives the full variable domain: DVKVTQSSRYLVKRTGEKVFLECVQDMDHENMFWYRQDPGLGLRLIYFSYDVKMKEKGDIPEGYSVSREKKERFSLILESASTNQTSMYLCASSFDRLAVVGETQYFGPGTRLLVL.

The chain joins TRBV18 to TRBJ1-2, with D uncertain. The CDR3 spans 14 residues. CDR1 and CDR2 (germline): KGHSH, LQKENI. The V end was cut by 1 base, the J end by 4 bases, with 10 bases between. This CDR3 is CASSPLTDVYGYTF. CDR3 DNA: TGTGCCAGCTCACCACTGACCGACGTCTATGGCTACACCTTC. Full variable domain (remainder filled in from reference TRBV18 and TRBJ1-2): NAGVMQNPRHLVRRRGQEARLRCSPMKGHSHVYWYRQLPEEGLKFMVYLQKENIIDESGMPKERFSAEFPKEGPSILRIQQVVRGDSAAYFCASSPLTDVYGYTFGSGTRLTVV.

The V and J genes are TRBV7-9 and TRBJ1-3; no clear D. The CDR3 consists of 15 residues. In germline, CDR1 is SEHNR, CDR2 FQNEAQ (reference sequence). The germline V and J ends were trimmed by 6 bases and 0 bases, with 12 bases remaining between them. CDR3 loop: CASSVAGFSGNTIYF. The CDR3 DNA sequence: TGTGCCAGCAGTGTTGCAGGCTTCTCTGGAAACACCATATATTTT.

The chain has TRBV5-1 and TRBJ2-5, with TRBD2 matching over 7 bases. The CDR3 spans 16 residues. CDR1 and CDR2 from the germline V gene are SGHRS and YFSETQ. The V segment lost 4 bases and the J segment 1 base; nucleotides outside the gene matches: 10. The CDR3 sequence: CASSPGTTIFQETQYF. The CDR3 DNA follows: TGCGCCAGCAGCCCGGGGACTACCATCTTCCAAGAGACCCAGTACTTC.

This clone was recorded a few times. This chain joins TRBV5-6 and TRBJ1-2, with 8 bases lining up with TRBD1. V shed 0 bases, J shed 0 bases, and the junction held 4 bases outside the gene matches. CDR3 length equals 16 residues. Germline V gene data show CDR1 as SGHDT and CDR2 as YYEEEE. The CDR3 coding sequence is TGTGCCAGCAGCTTGGGTGGGACAGGAGCTAACTATGGCTACACCTTC. It specifies CASSLGGTGANYGYTF.

This chain uses TRBV9 with TRBJ1-1; TRBD1 aligns across 10 bases. J lost 5 bases, V lost 0 bases, and 4 bases had no gene match. The germline V gene encodes CDR1 SGDLS and CDR2 YYNGEE. The CDR3 is 15 residues long. Here the CDR3 reads CASSVAGGQGTEAFF. As DNA, the CDR3 is TGTGCCAGCAGCGTAGCTGGGGGACAGGGGACTGAAGCTTTCTTT. Full variable domain (missing parts from reference TRBV9 and TRBJ1-1): DSGVTQTPKHLITATGQRVTLRCSPRSGDLSVYWYQQSLDQGLQFLIQYYNGEERAKGNILERFSAQQFPDLHSELNLSSLELGDSALYFCASSVAGGQGTEAFFGQGTRLTVV.

V gene TRBV7-3 combines with J gene TRBJ2-7; tentatively, D is TRBD1 (6 bases). The CDR3 sequence is 13 residues long. CDR1 and CDR2 from the germline V gene are SGHTA and FQGTGA. Trimming stripped 5 bases from V and 3 bases from J, with 11 bases between. DNA of the CDR3: TGTGCCAGCAGCCGGGGCAGGGGCTACGAGCAGTACTTC. It is translated as CASSRGRGYEQYF. Variable domain in full (rest from reference TRBV7-3 and TRBJ2-7): GAGVSQTPSNKVTEKGKYVELRCDPISGHTALYWYRQSLGQGPEFLIYFQGTGAADDSGLPNDRFFAVRPEGSVSTLKIQRTERGDSAVYLCASSRGRGYEQYFGPGTRLTVT.

The chain combines TRBV6-6 with TRBJ1-1; 8 bases are a match to TRBD1. CDR3 size: 14 residues. V dropped 6 bases and J dropped 0; count of bases not matched to a gene: 3. In germline, CDR1 is MNHNY, CDR2 SVGAGI (reference sequence). In nucleotides, the CDR3 is TGTGCCAGCAGCTGGGACAGGTTGAACACTGAAGCTTTCTTT. It translates to CASSWDRLNTEAFF.

The chain joins TRBV6-5 to TRBJ2-1; 7 bases are shared with TRBD1. CDR1 is MNHEY and CDR2 is SVGAGI in the germline V gene. This CDR3 has 14 residues. The trim removed 2 bases at V and 6 bases at J, leaving 4 bases unmatched. CDR3 residues: CASSYETGPNEQFF. The CDR3 DNA reads as TGTGCCAGCAGTTACGAGACAGGGCCCAATGAGCAGTTCTTC.

The chain joins TRBV18 to TRBJ1-1; tentatively, D is TRBD1 (5 bases). Germline CDR1 reads KGHSH; CDR2 reads LQKENI. This CDR3 has 13 amino acids. V lost 3 bases and J 6 bases, leaving 11 bases between the germline ends. The DNA for the CDR3 is TGTGCCAGCTCACCGGCCGCGGGGGCTGAAGCTTTCTTT. Protein sequence: CASSPAAGAEAFF.

The V gene is TRBV28, the J gene TRBJ1-2; D not resolved. Germline loops: CDR1 MDHEN, CDR2 SYDVKM. The ends were cut back, 4 bases at V and 8 bases at J, with 8 bases in the middle. The CDR3 has 11 residues. In DNA, the CDR3 is TGTGCCAGCAGTTCGGTAGGGGGCTACACCTTC. It translates to CASSSVGGYTF.

In its sample, this clone was seen a few times. The V and J genes are TRBV5-6 and TRBJ2-5; D gene unclear. The CDR3 has 15 residues. Germline V gene lookup returns CDR1 SGHDT and CDR2 YYEEEE. The ends were cut back, 1 base at V and 2 bases at J, with 12 bases in the middle. The CDR3 DNA reads TGTGCCAGCAGCTTGTTCAGCGAAGGTCAAGAGACCCAGTACTTC. Its translation is CASSLFSEGQETQYF.

The V and J genes are TRBV7-6 and TRBJ2-3, with 9 bases identical to TRBD2. In germline, CDR1 is SGHVS, CDR2 FNYEAQ. The CDR3 covers 16 residues. V dropped 1 base and J dropped 2; count of bases not matched to a gene: 4. The CDR3 nucleotides read TGTGCCAGCAGCTTAGGCGCTAGCGGGAACACAGATACGCAGTATTTT. Translated, it gives CASSLGASGNTDTQYF.

The chain uses TRBV2 and TRBJ1-1; D is undetermined. V was cut by 0 bases and J by 6 bases, with 11 bases left in between. This CDR3 has 14 residues. The germline gives CDR1 SNHLY, CDR2 FYNNEI. The CDR3 nucleotides are TGTGCCAGCAGTGAAGCGCGGCAGCCACCTGAAGCTTTCTTT. This translates into CASSEARQPPEAFF.

The chain recombines TRBV28 with TRBJ2-7; possible D gene TRBD1, 5 bases. The V gene's germline CDR1 is MDHEN and CDR2 SYDVKM. The V end was cut by 8 bases, the J end by 0 bases, with 11 bases between. This CDR3 is built from 13 residues. The CDR3 bases are TGTGCCAGCGGAAGACAGTCCTCCTACGAGCAGTACTTC. This sequence encodes CASGRQSSYEQYF.

The rearrangement joins TRBV18 to TRBJ2-1, with TRBD1 identical over 8 bases. The V gene end was trimmed by 3 bases and the J gene end by 5 bases; junction bases not matched to a gene: 0. This CDR3 spans 13 amino acids. Per the germline V gene, CDR1 is KGHSH and CDR2 is LQKENI. CDR3 amino acids: CASSPDRDNEQFF. The CDR3 coding sequence is TGTGCCAGCTCACCGGACAGGGACAATGAGCAGTTCTTC.

The chain joins TRBV7-2 to TRBJ2-2; 9 bases are a match to TRBD1. The CDR3 is 18 residues long. Germline values: CDR1 SGHTA, CDR2 FQGNSA. Unmatched junction bases numbered 16, after V lost 2 bases and J lost 9 bases. Written as DNA, the CDR3 is TGTGCCAGCAGCTTACCGTGGGGGAAACAGGGGGCAAGGAGGGAGCTGTTTTTT. Its protein product is CASSLPWGKQGARRELFF.

The J gene is TRBJ2-3, the V gene TRBV19; 11 bases map to TRBD2. With V trimmed by 2 bases and J by 6 bases, 4 bases remained unmatched. Germline CDR1 and CDR2: LNHDA and SQIVND (reference sequence). This CDR3 has 15 residues. CDR3 sequence (DNA): TGTGCCAGTAGTATAAAAACTAGCGGGAGTGATACGCAGTATTTT. It codes for CASSIKTSGSDTQYF.

This clone has ten or more counts. The V and J genes are TRBV19 and TRBJ1-5; a weak D match, TRBD1 (5 bases). V gave up 7 bases and J gave up 8 bases, with 15 bases separating them. This CDR3 comprises 13 residues. The germline V gene encodes CDR1 LNHDA and CDR2 SQIVND (reference sequence). The chain's CDR3 is CASTGNLGEPQHF. Written as DNA, the CDR3 is TGTGCCAGTACAGGGAATCTGGGGGAGCCCCAGCATTTT.